This record covers a single T cell receptor beta chain. What it recognizes is unknown. The sample belongs to a study of CD8 T cells in Susac syndrome. Sequencing targeted TCR beta in blood CD8+ and CD4+ T cells. The multiple sclerosis controls, all treatment-naive patients, had relapsing-remitting disease that was stable or active. V was pared by 4 bases and J by 5 bases, with 18 bases between. This CDR3 contains 15 residues. The germline V gene has CDR1 SGHTA and CDR2 FQGNSA. Roughly 0.45 to 1 ug RNA was reverse transcribed with random hexamers. The method of amplification for TCR beta CDR3 was immunoSEQ multiplex PCR, covering 54 Vbeta and 13 Jbeta. TCRdb analysed the immunoSEQ multiplex PCR reads with MiXCR anew, one entry per CDR3 protein. Here the sample spans hundreds of thousands of distinct CDR3 sequences, around 91% being singletons. Study-wide results and caveats: TCR sequencing and HLA analysis covered a relatively small number of individuals.

Sequenced: CD8+ T cells from PBMCs. The TCR sequence derives from a human donor with multiple sclerosis. The chain links TRBV7-2 to TRBJ2-7, with D possibly being TRBD2 (7 bases). CDR3 nucleotides: TGTGCCAGCAGCTCATTTGGGGGGGCGCCCCACGAGCAGTACTTC. Its translation is CASSSFGGAPHEQYF.